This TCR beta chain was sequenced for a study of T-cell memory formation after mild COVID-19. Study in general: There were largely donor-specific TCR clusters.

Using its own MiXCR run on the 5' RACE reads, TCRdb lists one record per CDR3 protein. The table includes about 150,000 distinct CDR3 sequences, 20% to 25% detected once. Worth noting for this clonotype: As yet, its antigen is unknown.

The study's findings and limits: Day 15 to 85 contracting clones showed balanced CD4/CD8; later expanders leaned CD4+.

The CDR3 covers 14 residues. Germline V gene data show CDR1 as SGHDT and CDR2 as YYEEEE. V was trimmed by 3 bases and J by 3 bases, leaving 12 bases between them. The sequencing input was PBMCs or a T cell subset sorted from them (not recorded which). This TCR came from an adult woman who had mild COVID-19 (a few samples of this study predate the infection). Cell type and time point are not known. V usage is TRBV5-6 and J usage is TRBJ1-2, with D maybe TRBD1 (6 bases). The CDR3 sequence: CASSSRGRHYGYTF. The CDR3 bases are TGTGCCAGCAGCTCCAGGGGAAGACACTATGGCTACACCTTC.